The 29 T cell receptor beta chains below all came from one sample that was sequenced in a study of CD8+CD57+ T cells in acquired aplastic anemia. Genomic DNA, serving as template, underwent TCR beta VDJ and CDR3 profiling. TCRdb called the reads again in MiXCR, with one record for every CDR3 protein. Of a few hundred thousand distinct CDR3 sequences in the sample, roughly 34% were seen once. By flow cytometry, patients selected for sequencing had shown an expansion of CD8+CD57+ cells. Sequenced sample: sorted CD4+, CD8+, or CD8+CD57+ T cells (not recorded which) from PBMCs. The source is a human donor with aplastic anemia.

This clonotype was detected many times. The rearrangement uses TRBV13 and TRBJ1-3, with a weak D call TRBD1 (6 bases). Trimming pared 5 bases from V and 4 bases from J, leaving 12 bases between. The V gene's germline CDR1 is PRHDT and CDR2 FYEKMQ (reference sequence). This CDR3 has 14 amino acids. The CDR3 nucleotides are TGTGCCAGCAGCCTCAGGACAGCCGGAAACACCATATATTTT. Its translation: CASSLRTAGNTIYF.

The table lists this clonotype with many counts. The chain carries TRBV9 and TRBJ2-7; 7 bases match TRBD1. Germline values: CDR1 SGDLS, CDR2 YYNGEE. CDR3 size: 14 residues. J gave up 0 bases and V 0 bases, and 0 bases lay outside the gene matches. CDR3 in DNA: TGTGCCAGCAGCGTAGGGGACAGCTCCTACGAGCAGTACTTC. It translates to CASSVGDSSYEQYF. The variable domain in full, completed from reference TRBV9 and TRBJ2-7, reads DSGVTQTPKHLITATGQRVTLRCSPRSGDLSVYWYQQSLDQGLQFLIQYYNGEERAKGNILERFSAQQFPDLHSELNLSSLELGDSALYFCASSVGDSSYEQYFGPGTRLTVT.

The chain links TRBV7-2 to TRBJ2-5, with D uncertain. The germline CDR1 and CDR2 sequences are SGHTA and FQGNSA. V was shortened by 3 bases and J by 5 bases, with 10 bases between the two germline ends. This CDR3 region has 13 residues. The CDR3: CASSLAVPETQYF. In nucleotides, the CDR3 is TGTGCCAGCAGCTTGGCGGTCCCGGAGACCCAGTACTTC.

This clonotype came up many times. V usage is TRBV2 and J usage is TRBJ1-2, with D possibly matching TRBD1 (6 bases). The ends were cut back, 5 bases at V and 7 bases at J, with 14 bases in the middle. Germline V gene sequence: CDR1 SNHLY, CDR2 FYNNEI. The CDR3 extends over 13 amino acids. CDR3 bases: TGTGCCAGCAGTTTAACACAGGGACCTGGCTACACCTTC. It specifies CASSLTQGPGYTF. The full variable domain, completed using reference TRBV2 and TRBJ1-2, is EPEVTQTPSHQVTQMGQEVILRCVPISNHLYFYWYRQILGQKVEFLVSFYNNEISEKSEIFDDQFSVERPDGSNFTLKIRSTKLEDSAMYFCASSLTQGPGYTFGSGTRLTVV.

V gene TRBV5-1 combines with J gene TRBJ2-3; D not resolved. V shed 2 bases and J shed 5 bases, with 9 bases lying between them. The germline CDR1 and CDR2 sequences are SGHRS and YFSETQ. This CDR3 is 13 amino acids long. CDR3 residues: CASSLTVKDTQYF. As DNA, the CDR3 is TGCGCCAGCAGCTTAACGGTTAAAGATACGCAGTATTTT. Full variable domain (outside the CDR3, taken from reference TRBV5-1 and TRBJ2-3): KAGVTQTPRYLIKTRGQQVTLSCSPISGHRSVSWYQQTPGQGLQFLFEYFSETQRNKGNFPGRFSGRQFSNSRSEMNVSTLELGDSALYLCASSLTVKDTQYFGPGTRLTVL.

The chain combines TRBV29-1 with TRBJ2-7; 7 nucleotides align to TRBD2. This CDR3 spans 16 amino acids. Trimming at V came to 3 bases and at J to 4 bases, leaving 15 bases not matched to a gene. CDR1 is SQVTM, CDR2 ANQGSEA, per germline. The CDR3 spells CSVEVLGGSTQYEQYF. The CDR3 coding sequence is TGCAGCGTTGAGGTTTTGGGGGGGAGCACCCAATACGAGCAGTACTTC.

This clonotype was counted at least ten times. The DNA of the CDR3 is TGCAGTGCTAAGCGGGTAGACAGCCTCATATCCAACTACGAGCAGTACTTC. Encoded protein: CSAKRVDSLISNYEQYF. This chain connects TRBV20-1 to TRBJ2-7; maybe TRBD2 (6 bases). Germline CDR1 reads DFQATT; CDR2 reads SNEGSKA (reference sequence). Trimming shortened V by 4 bases and J by 3 bases, and 25 bases separated the two germline ends. The CDR3 totals 17 residues.

This clonotype was detected a few times. The chain is built from TRBV11-2 and TRBJ1-5; 8 nucleotides align to TRBD1. Trimming took 4 bases from V and 0 from J; bases not matched to a gene: 23. The CDR3 has 22 amino acids. Germline lookup yields CDR1 SGHAT and CDR2 FQNNGV. DNA of the CDR3: TGTGCCAGCAGCTCAGACAGAGACCTTCGGGACAGGAAATCCTTTAGCAATCAGCCCCAGCATTTT. The encoded protein is CASSSDRDLRDRKSFSNQPQHF.

The table lists this clonotype with many counts. The rearrangement uses TRBV19 and TRBJ1-2; the D is unclear. CDR1 and CDR2 (germline): LNHDA, SQIVND (reference sequence). The V gene lost 5 bases and the J gene lost 2 bases, with 9 bases spanning the gap. This CDR3 spans 13 amino acids. CDR3 loop: CASSWAVNYGYTF. CDR3 in DNA: TGTGCCAGTAGTTGGGCGGTCAACTATGGCTACACCTTC.

This clonotype was detected many times. The rearrangement links TRBV5-5 to TRBJ1-2; D uncertain. Trimming removed 0 bases at V and 6 bases at J, with 12 bases between. Germline V CDR1 and CDR2: SGHKS, YYEKEE (reference sequence). The length of the CDR3 is 14 residues. CDR3 in amino acids: CASSLEHDADGYTF. DNA for the CDR3: TGTGCCAGCAGCTTGGAACACGACGCAGATGGCTACACCTTC.

This clonotype has a count of ten or more. The chain is built from TRBV19 and TRBJ2-7; TRBD1 is a possible D gene (5 bases). V shed 1 base and J shed 2 bases, with 15 bases lying between them. Germline-derived CDR1 and CDR2 are LNHDA and SQIVND (reference sequence). The length of the CDR3 is 16 residues. CDR3 DNA sequence: TGTGCCAGTAGTATAGCATTTACAGGCACCACCTACGAGCAGTACTTC. Translated, it gives CASSIAFTGTTYEQYF.

The gene calls are TRBV7-8 and TRBJ1-2; D call uncertain. The ends were cut back, 6 bases at V and 0 bases at J, with 5 bases in the middle. The CDR3 has 12 residues. Germline V CDR1 and CDR2: SGHVS, FQNEAQ. The DNA for the CDR3 is TGTGCCAGCAGGGAAACTAACTATGGCTACACCTTC. Amino acids: CASRETNYGYTF. Full variable domain (rest looked up from reference TRBV7-8 and TRBJ1-2): GAGVSQSPRYKVAKRGQDVALRCDPISGHVSLFWYQQALGQGPEFLTYFQNEAQLDKSGLPSDRFFAERPEGSVSTLKIQRTQQEDSAVYLCASRETNYGYTFGSGTRLTVV.

This clonotype has ten or more counts. J is TRBJ1-2 and V is TRBV7-2; 11 bases align to TRBD1. CDR3 size: 15 residues. V shed 0 bases and J 5 bases; nucleotides not matched to a gene: 2. Germline V gene data show CDR1 as SGHTA and CDR2 as FQGNSA. The CDR3 nucleotides are TGTGCCAGCAGCTTAGCCCGGGACAGGGGGTATGGCTACACCTTC. It specifies CASSLARDRGYGYTF.

This clonotype was observed at least ten times. This rearrangement joins TRBV7-9 to TRBJ1-6; 11 bases match TRBD1. The V segment lost 4 bases and the J segment 11 bases; nucleotides outside the gene matches: 4. Germline V gene data show CDR1 as SEHNR and CDR2 as FQNEAQ (reference sequence). CDR3 size: 14 residues. DNA for the CDR3: TGTGCCAGCAGCTCCGGGACAGGGGGGACACCCCTCCACTTT. Amino acid sequence: CASSSGTGGTPLHF.

V usage is TRBV30 and J usage is TRBJ1-2, with 7 bases identical to TRBD1. Germline CDR1 and CDR2: GTSNPN and SVGIG (reference sequence). This CDR3 is 14 amino acids long. V was pared by 1 base and J by 5 bases, with 7 bases of the junction left unmatched. Here the CDR3 DNA reads TGTGCCTGGAGTGGCAGGGGGTTTTGGTATGGCTACACCTTC. Translated, it gives CAWSGRGFWYGYTF.

Many counts were recorded for this clonotype. The CDR3 spells CATSSGVGQVYGYTF. CDR3 in DNA: TGTGCCACCAGCAGCGGGGTGGGACAGGTCTATGGCTACACCTTC. The rearrangement joins TRBV15 to TRBJ1-2; 8 nucleotides align to TRBD1. The V gene's germline CDR1 is LNHNV and CDR2 YYDKDF (reference sequence). V gave up 3 bases and J gave up 4 bases; unmatched junction bases: 7. This CDR3 has 15 residues.

About this clonotype: A read error may be the cause here, since a much bigger clone is one base away. The chain combines TRBV4-3 with TRBJ1-6; D remains unclear. CDR3 length equals 15 residues. In germline, CDR1 is LGHNA, CDR2 YSLEER. The CDR3: CASNQEVGRGSPLHF. The CDR3 coding sequence is TGCGCCAGCAACCAAGAGGTAGGTCGCGGATCACCCCTCCACTTT.

This clonotype was seen ten or more times. The chain joins TRBV15 to TRBJ1-1, with D perhaps matching TRBD1 (6 bases). Germline lookup yields CDR1 LNHNV and CDR2 YYDKDF (reference sequence). The CDR3 spans 13 residues. V was trimmed by 3 bases and J by 11 bases, leaving 16 bases between them. This CDR3 reads CATSRDHREGAFF. In nucleotides, the CDR3 is TGTGCCACCAGCAGGGATCACAGGGAGGGGGCTTTCTTT. Together with reference TRBV15 and TRBJ1-1, the CDR3 gives the full variable domain: DAMVIQNPRYQVTQFGKPVTLSCSQTLNHNVMYWYQQKSSQAPKLLFHYYDKDFNNEADTPDNFQSRRPNTSFCFLDIRSPGLGDTAMYLCATSRDHREGAFFGQGTRLTVV.

This clonotype was picked up many times. The rearrangement links TRBV9 to TRBJ2-7, with 11 bases that match TRBD2. The V segment lost 0 bases and the J segment 7 bases; nucleotides outside the gene matches: 9. Germline CDR1 and CDR2: SGDLS and YYNGEE. CDR3 length: 16 amino acids. DNA for the CDR3: TGTGCCAGCAGCGTAGCCCTACTAGCGGGAGTGGGTGAGCAGTACTTC. Translation: CASSVALLAGVGEQYF.

The chain recombines TRBV4-1 with TRBJ1-1, with D maybe TRBD1 (5 bases). The CDR3 extends over 15 amino acids. The germline gives CDR1 MGHRA, CDR2 YSYEKL. V gave up 1 base and J gave up 4 bases, with 13 bases separating them. The CDR3 coding sequence is TGCGCCAGCAGCCAAGGAGACAGTTGGGGCACTGAAGCTTTCTTT. As protein: CASSQGDSWGTEAFF.

In its sample, this clonotype was seen a few times. The CDR3 loop is CASSFQRSYGYTF. The CDR3 DNA reads as TGTGCCAGCAGCTTTCAGAGGTCCTATGGCTACACCTTC. The chain links TRBV5-8 to TRBJ1-2; D is unclear. Germline V CDR1 and CDR2: SGHTS, YDEGEE. CDR3 length equals 13 residues. V shed 2 bases and J shed 4 bases, with 9 bases lying between them.

There are many counts of this clonotype. The chain recombines TRBV10-3 with TRBJ1-2, with 9 bases identical to TRBD1. CDR1 is ENHRY and CDR2 is SYGVKD in the germline V gene. This CDR3 is 16 amino acids long. V was pared by 4 bases and J by 4 bases, with 10 bases of the junction left unmatched. The CDR3 sequence: CAISAPPGQGFYGYTF. The CDR3 coding sequence is TGTGCCATCAGTGCGCCCCCGGGACAGGGTTTCTATGGCTACACCTTC.

This clonotype was seen only a few times. The chain's CDR3 is CASSSAFNSPLHF. The CDR3 coding sequence is TGTGCCAGCAGTTCGGCCTTCAATTCACCCCTCCACTTT. The rearrangement uses TRBV27 and TRBJ1-6; D remains ambiguous. The CDR3 sequence is 13 residues long. Trimming took 4 bases from V and 7 from J, leaving 8 bases between them. Germline CDR1 and CDR2: MNHEY and SMNVEV (reference sequence).

This clonotype was observed many times. The chain employs TRBV20-1 and TRBJ2-7, with TRBD2 matching over 8 bases. Trimming removed 4 bases from V and 5 bases from J; junction bases left unmatched: 13. The CDR3 is 15 residues long. Germline V gene data show CDR1 as DFQATT and CDR2 as SNEGSKA (reference sequence). CDR3 sequence: CSATMRRTSTDEQYF. The CDR3 DNA reads as TGCAGTGCTACCATGCGGAGGACTAGCACCGACGAGCAGTACTTC.

This clonotype was detected many times. The V and J genes are TRBV19 and TRBJ1-1; D is possibly TRBD1 (6 bases). The germline V gene encodes CDR1 LNHDA and CDR2 SQIVND (reference sequence). V was trimmed by 7 bases and J by 5 bases, leaving 11 bases between them. The CDR3 has 12 amino acids. CDR3 protein: CASIGGLTEAFF. CDR3 nucleotide sequence: TGTGCCAGTATCGGGGGGCTTACTGAAGCTTTCTTT.

Note on this clonotype: At one end the junction does not follow the germline gene, possibly because of a read error. The J gene is TRBJ1-6, the V gene TRBV7-3, with D possibly TRBD1 on 6 matching bases. This CDR3 has 13 amino acids. CDR1 is SGHTA and CDR2 is FQGTGA in the germline V gene. The DNA of the CDR3 is TGCGCCAGCAGCACGGACAGATATTCACCCCTCCACTTT. It is translated as CASSTDRYSPLHF.

Worth noting for this clonotype: Relative to the germline gene, one junction end is altered; a read error may explain this. This chain joins TRBV24-1 and TRBJ1-2, with D uncertain. Looked up from germline, CDR1 is KGHDR and CDR2 is SFDVKD. This CDR3 contains 15 residues. CDR3 region: CATSESPGTNNGYTF. CDR3 bases: TGTGCCACCAGTGAGTCCCCAGGTACTAACAATGGCTACACCTTC.

This clonotype was seen repeatedly, ten times or more. The chain joins TRBV2 to TRBJ1-1; weak D call: TRBD1 (5 bases). V gave up 2 bases and J gave up 0 bases, with 10 bases separating them. Looked up from germline, CDR1 is SNHLY and CDR2 is FYNNEI. The length of the CDR3 is 15 residues. Written as DNA, the CDR3 is TGTGCCAGCAGTGAATCGGGACTCCTGAACACTGAAGCTTTCTTT. Translating it yields CASSESGLLNTEAFF.

This clonotype was detected ten times or more. This chain joins TRBV7-2 and TRBJ2-7, with 10 nucleotides matching TRBD2. The CDR3 sequence is 14 residues long. The J segment lost 5 bases and the V segment lost 5 bases, leaving 6 bases of the junction unmatched. CDR1 is SGHTA, CDR2 FQGNSA, per germline. The CDR3 DNA reads TGTGCCAGCAGCCCTAGCGGGAGATCGAACGAGCAGTACTTC. Protein sequence: CASSPSGRSNEQYF.